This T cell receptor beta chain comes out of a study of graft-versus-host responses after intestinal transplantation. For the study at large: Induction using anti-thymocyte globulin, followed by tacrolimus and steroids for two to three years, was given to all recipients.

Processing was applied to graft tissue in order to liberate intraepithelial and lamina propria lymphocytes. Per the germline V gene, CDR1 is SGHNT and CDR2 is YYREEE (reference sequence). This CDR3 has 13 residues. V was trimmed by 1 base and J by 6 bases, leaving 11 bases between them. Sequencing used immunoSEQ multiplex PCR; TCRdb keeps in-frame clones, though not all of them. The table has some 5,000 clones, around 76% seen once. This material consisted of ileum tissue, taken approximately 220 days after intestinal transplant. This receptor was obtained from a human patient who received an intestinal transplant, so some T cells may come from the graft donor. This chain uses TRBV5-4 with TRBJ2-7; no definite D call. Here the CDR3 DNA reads TGTGCCAGCAGCTTGAGGGTACGGACCGAGCAGTACTTC. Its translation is CASSLRVRTEQYF. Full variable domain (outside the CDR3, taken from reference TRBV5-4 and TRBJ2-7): ETGVTQSPTHLIKTRGQQVTLRCSSQSGHNTVSWYQQALGQGPQFIFQYYREEENGRGNFPPRFSGLQFPNYSSELNVNALELDDSALYLCASSLRVRTEQYFGPGTRLTVT.